This T cell receptor (beta chain) is from a study of blood T cell repertoires in COVID-19 (dated by TCRdb to the early 2020s). Regarding the study in general: The collaborator samples originated in the United States, Italy and Spain and spanned the acute and convalescent phases of COVID-19. The material from the prospective study consisted of cDNA or gDNA derived from T cells, B-cell-depleted T cells, or PBMCs. Subjects who had been exposed to COVID-19, were actively infected with it, or had recovered from it provided the deeply sampled blood TCRbeta repertoires that made up the dataset. The repertoires were made available in a free public database intended to serve as a resource for research on the immune response to SARS-CoV-2. Samples came from the ongoing ImmuneRACE study (first 160 participants) plus 1,254 subjects from 6 global collaborators. The sample metadata nearly always contained a de-identified subject ID, COVID-19 status, age in years and sex. Where available, HLA class I and class II types were obtained from metadata supplied by the sample provider rather than from assay-based typing.

Each collaborating institution followed its own protocols to collect whole blood in K2EDTA tubes. For TCRbeta analysis, collaborators shipped samples in one of three forms: frozen whole blood, isolated PBMCs, or DNA extracted from either of those sample types. For this chain, trimming is 0 bases at the V end and 6 bases at the J end, and the number of junction bases without a gene match is 10. As encoded in the germline V gene, CDR1 is MGHRA while CDR2 is YSYEKL. CDR3 length: 18 amino acids, cysteine to phenylalanine. Only the CDR3 part of the read is kept: 54 bases, read in frame from the first base. The immunoSEQ Assay, a bias-controlled multiplex PCR, was used to amplify TCRbeta CDR3 regions from genomic DNA. As for the authors' bioinformatics: Within the assay, amplification of reference gene primers was used to estimate how many nucleated cells each sample contained. To quantify the absolute abundance of each unique TCRbeta CDR3 rearrangement, sequence reads were collapsed and filtered. For each sample, productive Simpson clonality was calculated by taking the square root of Simpson's diversity index across productive rearrangements. Entries here come from immuneACCESS through TCRdb and include only in-frame sequences with V and J called. Some clones fail to appear in such tables; in the studies checked, an unresolved V gene covers under half of the shortfall, and the cause of the remainder is unknown. V and J calls and clone size come straight from that table; D and trimming were deduced from the DNA. Counted in this sample were 150,000 to 200,000 clones; about 80% of them appeared once. 20% to 25% of the sample lies in the top ten.

Remarks on this clone: Its cognate antigen has yet to be identified. Per-base quality was not reported, and no clone a single base away is much larger than it.

Results the study describes overall, beyond this receptor: How much clinical and demographic metadata was included differed by source and by participant, and the metadata was provided uncurated.

The chain employs TRBV4-1 and TRBJ2-4, and TRBD2 aligns with 11 junction nucleotides. Sample: peripheral blood. This TCR derives from an elderly woman with acute or convalescent COVID-19. The sequenced DNA: TGCGCCAGCAGCCAAGACGCGGTAGCGGGAGGGCCAGTAAACATTCAGTACTTC. This codes for CASSQDAVAGGPVNIQYF.